This T cell receptor beta chain was observed in a study of blood T cell repertoires in COVID-19. In the study overall: Specimens from acute and convalescent COVID-19 originated in the United States, Italy and Spain. Sources were T cells, B-cell-depleted T cells, or PBMCs; the material itself was cDNA or gDNA.

In the authors' workflow: The authors estimated nucleated cell counts from reference gene primer amplification. Produced via immunoSEQ multiplex PCR; TCRdb's table is partial and in-frame only. That table supplies the V and J calls and clone size; D and trimming were determined from the DNA. The sample has roughly 290,000 clones, around 87% seen once. There are a few counts of this clone. The germline V gene has CDR1 SGDLS and CDR2 YYNGEE. The CDR3 covers 14 residues. The germline V and J ends were trimmed by 0 bases and 7 bases, with 14 bases remaining between them. This sequence originates from a woman aged 45-60 years who had recovered from COVID-19. The chain has TRBV9 and TRBJ2-7; weak D call: TRBD2 (6 bases). Sample: peripheral blood. The CDR3 loop reads CASSVETGAREQYF. In DNA, the CDR3 is TGTGCCAGCAGCGTAGAGACGGGAGCGCGGGAGCAGTACTTC.